One sample yielded the 17 T cell receptor beta chains listed below, sequenced in a study of high-grade serous ovarian cancer treatment subgroups. Tumor samples were obtained before definitive surgery or chemotherapy. Sequencing was performed with immunoSEQ multiplex PCR; in TCRdb, only in-frame clones are kept and a portion is missing. The sample carries around 16,000 clones, approximately 70% recorded once. The specimen was tumor tissue. The source is a human donor with high-grade serous ovarian cancer.

This clone was observed a single time. The gene calls are TRBV19 and TRBJ2-5; the match to TRBD2 covers 10 bases. Unmatched junction bases numbered 10, after V lost 6 bases and J lost 3 bases. Per the germline V gene, CDR1 is LNHDA and CDR2 is SQIVND (reference sequence). This CDR3 is built from 16 residues. DNA for the CDR3: TGTGCCAGTAGAACCCTAGGAGCGGGGGGGGAAGAGACCCAGTACTTC. This sequence encodes CASRTLGAGGEETQYF.

The genes are TRBV7-2 and TRBJ2-7, with D perhaps TRBD1 (5 bases). Per germline, CDR1 SGHTA and CDR2 FQGNSA. This CDR3 comprises 15 residues. Trimming took 0 bases from V and 4 from J, leaving 13 bases between them. As DNA, the CDR3 is TGTGCCAGCAGCTTAGCTGGGGCCGACCCTTACGAGCAGTACTTC. It codes for CASSLAGADPYEQYF. Drawing the rest from reference TRBV7-2 and TRBJ2-7, the complete variable domain is GAGVSQSPSNKVTEKGKDVELRCDPISGHTALYWYRQSLGQGLEFLIYFQGNSAPDKSGLPSDRFSAERTGGSVSTLTIQRTQQEDSAVYLCASSLAGADPYEQYFGPGTRLTVT.

The chain links TRBV5-1 to TRBJ2-1, with 7 bases matching TRBD2. The germline gives CDR1 SGHRS, CDR2 YFSETQ. This CDR3 spans 15 amino acids. V lost 0 bases and J lost 3; bases outside the gene matches: 3. For the CDR3, the DNA is TGCGCCAGCAGCTTGGGACCGGGGGGCTACAATGAGCAGTTCTTC. Translation: CASSLGPGGYNEQFF.

This clone was found a few times. The chain is built from TRBV6-1 and TRBJ1-1; no firm D call. From germline, CDR1 is MNHNS and CDR2 SASEGT. V lost 3 bases, J lost 3 bases, and 5 bases lay in between. The CDR3 sequence is 12 residues long. CDR3 loop: CASSDMDTEAFF. CDR3 sequence (DNA): TGTGCCAGCAGTGACATGGACACTGAAGCTTTCTTT.

The chain recombines TRBV11-3 with TRBJ2-1; TRBD2 matches 12 bases. Germline V gives CDR1 SGHNT, CDR2 YENEEA. V trimming: 0 bases; J trimming: 3 bases; junction bases outside the gene matches: 9. CDR3 length: 19 amino acids. The CDR3 region is CASSLDPRLAGAFYNEQFF. CDR3 in DNA: TGTGCCAGCAGCTTAGATCCCAGACTAGCGGGGGCCTTCTACAATGAGCAGTTCTTC.

This chain uses TRBV7-8 with TRBJ2-1; D may be TRBD2 (6 bases). The V gene lost 6 bases and the J gene lost 0 bases, with 12 bases spanning the gap. The CDR3 extends over 15 amino acids. From germline, CDR1 is SGHVS and CDR2 FQNEAQ. The CDR3 DNA is TGTGCCAGCAGTTCAACCGGGAGCTCCTACAATGAGCAGTTCTTC. As protein: CASSSTGSSYNEQFF.

Worth noting for this clone: Other DNA sequences in this sample translate to the same CDR3. The chain employs TRBV5-1 and TRBJ2-1, with 7 bases that match TRBD2. Trimming removed 3 bases from V and 3 bases from J; junction bases left unmatched: 3. The length of the CDR3 is 14 residues. From germline, CDR1 is SGHRS and CDR2 YFSETQ. The CDR3 spells CASSSSGGYNEQFF. CDR3 coding DNA: TGCGCCAGCAGCTCTTCGGGGGGCTACAATGAGCAGTTCTTC.

This chain links TRBV21-1 with TRBJ1-2; no DNA check was done on the table's D call, TRBD1. TRBV21-1 is tagged as a pseudogene. CDR3 size: 16 residues. The DNA for the CDR3 is TGTGCCAGCAGCAGAATTCGGGACAGGGTTGCGTATGGCTACACCTTC. Amino acids: CASSRIRDRVAYGYTF.

In this sample, this clone turned up a few times. J is TRBJ1-2 and V is TRBV19; 8 bases line up with TRBD1. The CDR3 runs 16 residues. The J segment lost 8 bases and the V segment lost 3 bases, leaving 14 bases of the junction unmatched. Germline V gene lookup returns CDR1 LNHDA and CDR2 SQIVND (reference sequence). CDR3 sequence reads: CASSIPTGVNRKGYTF. The DNA for the CDR3 is TGTGCCAGTAGTATCCCGACAGGGGTCAACAGGAAAGGCTACACCTTC.

This clone was picked up a small number of times. This chain uses TRBV5-4 with TRBJ1-1; D perhaps matches TRBD1 (5 bases). In germline, CDR1 is SGHNT, CDR2 YYREEE (reference sequence). Trimming pared 4 bases from V and 1 base from J, leaving 14 bases between. CDR3 length equals 15 residues. DNA of the CDR3: TGTGCCAGCAGCCTTGGGACTCCCCAGAACACTGAAGCTTTCTTT. Translating gives CASSLGTPQNTEAFF.

This rearrangement joins TRBV9 to TRBJ2-1; 10 nucleotides line up with TRBD2. The CDR3 contains 14 residues. Germline CDR1 and CDR2: SGDLS and YYNGEE. Trimming took 3 bases from V and 7 from J; bases not matched to a gene: 4. The CDR3 coding sequence is TGTGCCAGCAGCGAACGGACTAGCGGAAATGAGCAGTTCTTC. It specifies CASSERTSGNEQFF.

This chain links TRBV19 with TRBJ2-1, with 7 nucleotides matching TRBD2. The CDR3 is 14 amino acids. V shed 4 bases and J 9 bases; nucleotides not matched to a gene: 9. CDR1 is LNHDA and CDR2 is SQIVND in the germline V gene (reference sequence). CDR3 in amino acids: CASSRNGGSAEQFF. The CDR3 coding sequence is TGTGCCAGTAGTAGAAACGGGGGGTCGGCTGAGCAGTTCTTC.

The J gene is TRBJ2-7, the V gene TRBV6-5; TRBD1 matches at 10 bases. In germline, CDR1 is MNHEY, CDR2 SVGAGI. V shed 6 bases and J 6 bases; nucleotides not matched to a gene: 8. This CDR3 has 14 residues. The CDR3 loop reads CASRPDRGIGEQYF. The CDR3 region has the DNA TGTGCCAGCAGACCGGACAGGGGGATCGGCGAGCAGTACTTC.

The chain is built from TRBV11-3 and TRBJ2-7; D remains ambiguous. Germline CDR1 is SGHNT and CDR2 is YENEEA. The CDR3 runs 14 residues. Deletions cut 0 bases from V and 3 bases from J, with 9 bases between. CDR3 loop: CASSLEASYYEQYF. Here the CDR3 DNA reads TGTGCCAGCAGCTTAGAGGCTAGTTACTACGAGCAGTACTTC.

The chain couples TRBV7-2 to TRBJ2-3, with 7 bases identical to TRBD1. Germline CDR1 is SGHTA and CDR2 is FQGNSA. Trimming took 3 bases from V and 2 from J; bases not matched to a gene: 5. The CDR3 sequence is 15 residues long. The CDR3 bases are TGTGCCAGCAGCTTGGGACAGCTCAACACAGATACGCAGTATTTT. Translated, it gives CASSLGQLNTDTQYF.

The chain links TRBV5-1 to TRBJ2-3, with TRBD2 identical over 13 bases. The junction had 6 bases not matched to a gene; V was cut back by 3 bases and J by 2 bases. Germline values: CDR1 SGHRS, CDR2 YFSETQ. CDR3 length: 17 residues. Here the CDR3 reads CASSSGTSGVTTDTQYF. The CDR3 DNA is TGCGCCAGCAGCTCCGGGACTAGCGGGGTAACCACAGATACGCAGTATTTT.

This clone has only a few counts. This chain connects TRBV7-2 to TRBJ1-1; no reliable D call. The germline CDR1 and CDR2 sequences are SGHTA and FQGNSA. The CDR3 runs to 13 residues. Trimming took off 3 bases at V and 4 bases at J, with 9 bases between the two ends. The CDR3 nucleotides are TGTGCCAGCAGCTTGGGAGTCGGCACTGAAGCTTTCTTT. Amino acid sequence: CASSLGVGTEAFF. Full variable domain (rest looked up from reference TRBV7-2 and TRBJ1-1): GAGVSQSPSNKVTEKGKDVELRCDPISGHTALYWYRQSLGQGLEFLIYFQGNSAPDKSGLPSDRFSAERTGGSVSTLTIQRTQQEDSAVYLCASSLGVGTEAFFGQGTRLTVV.